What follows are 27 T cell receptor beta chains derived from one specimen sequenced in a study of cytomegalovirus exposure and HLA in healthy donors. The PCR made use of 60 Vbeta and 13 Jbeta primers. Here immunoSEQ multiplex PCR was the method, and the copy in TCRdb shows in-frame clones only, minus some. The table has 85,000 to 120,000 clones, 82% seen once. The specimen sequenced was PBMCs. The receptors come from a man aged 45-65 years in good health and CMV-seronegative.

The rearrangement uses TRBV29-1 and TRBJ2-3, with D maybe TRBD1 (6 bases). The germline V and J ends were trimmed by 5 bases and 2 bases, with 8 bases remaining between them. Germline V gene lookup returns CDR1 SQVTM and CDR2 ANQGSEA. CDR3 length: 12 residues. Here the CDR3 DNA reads TGCAGCGTTTACAGGGTCACAGATACGCAGTATTTT. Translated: CSVYRVTDTQYF.

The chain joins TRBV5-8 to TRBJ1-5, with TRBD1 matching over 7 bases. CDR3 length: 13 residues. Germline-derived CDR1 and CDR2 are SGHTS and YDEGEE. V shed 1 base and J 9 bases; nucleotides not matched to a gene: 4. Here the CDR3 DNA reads TGTGCCAGCAGCTTGAGACAGGGAGGGCCCCAGCATTTT. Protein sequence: CASSLRQGGPQHF.

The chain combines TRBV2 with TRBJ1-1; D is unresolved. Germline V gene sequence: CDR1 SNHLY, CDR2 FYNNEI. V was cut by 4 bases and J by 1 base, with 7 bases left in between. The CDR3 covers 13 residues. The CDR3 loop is CASSVLPNTEAFF. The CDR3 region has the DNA TGTGCCAGCAGTGTACTCCCGAACACTGAAGCTTTCTTT.

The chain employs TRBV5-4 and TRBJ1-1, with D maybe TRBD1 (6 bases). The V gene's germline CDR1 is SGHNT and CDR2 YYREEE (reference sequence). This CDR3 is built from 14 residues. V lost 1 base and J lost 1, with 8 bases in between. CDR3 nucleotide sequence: TGTGCCAGCAGCTTGTCCAGGGGGAACACTGAAGCTTTCTTT. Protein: CASSLSRGNTEAFF.

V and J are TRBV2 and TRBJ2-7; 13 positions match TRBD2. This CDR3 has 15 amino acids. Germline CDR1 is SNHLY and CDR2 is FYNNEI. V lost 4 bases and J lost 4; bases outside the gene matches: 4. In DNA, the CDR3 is TGTGCCAGCAGTGTGGGACTAGCGGGGAGTTACGAGCAGTACGTC. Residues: CASSVGLAGSYEQYV.

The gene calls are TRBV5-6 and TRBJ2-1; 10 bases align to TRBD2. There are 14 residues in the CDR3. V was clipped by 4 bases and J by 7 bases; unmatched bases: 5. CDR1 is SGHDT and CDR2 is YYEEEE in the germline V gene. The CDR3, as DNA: TGTGCCAGCAGCCAGCGGGGGGGCCGTAATGAGCAGTTCTTC. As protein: CASSQRGGRNEQFF. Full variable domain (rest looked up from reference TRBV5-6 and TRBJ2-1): DAGVTQSPTHLIKTRGQQVTLRCSPKSGHDTVSWYQQALGQGPQFIFQYYEEEERQRGNFPDRFSGHQFPNYSSELNVNALLLGDSALYLCASSQRGGRNEQFFGPGTRLTVL.

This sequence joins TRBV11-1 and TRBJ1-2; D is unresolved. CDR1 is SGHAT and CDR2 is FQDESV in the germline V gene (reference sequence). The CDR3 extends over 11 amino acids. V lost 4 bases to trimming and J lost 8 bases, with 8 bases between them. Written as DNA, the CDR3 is TGTGCCAGCAGCTCTGGAGCGGGCTACACCTTC. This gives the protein CASSSGAGYTF. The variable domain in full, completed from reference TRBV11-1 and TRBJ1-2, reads EAEVAQSPRYKITEKSQAVAFWCDPISGHATLYWYRQILGQGPELLVQFQDESVVDDSQLPKDRFSAERLKGVDSTLKIQPAELGDSAMYLCASSSGAGYTFGSGTRLTVV.

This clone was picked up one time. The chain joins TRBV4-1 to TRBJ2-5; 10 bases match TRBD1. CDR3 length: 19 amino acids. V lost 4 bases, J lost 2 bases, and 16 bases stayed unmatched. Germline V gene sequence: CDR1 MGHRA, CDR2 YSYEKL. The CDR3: CASSPPNMIRDRGQETQYF. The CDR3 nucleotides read TGCGCCAGCAGCCCCCCTAATATGATCCGGGACAGGGGTCAAGAGACCCAGTACTTC.

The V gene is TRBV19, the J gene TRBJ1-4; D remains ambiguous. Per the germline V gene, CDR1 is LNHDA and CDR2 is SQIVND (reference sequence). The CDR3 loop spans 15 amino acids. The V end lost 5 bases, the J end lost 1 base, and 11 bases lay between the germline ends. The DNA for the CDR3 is TGTGCCAGTAGTGGTCGCGGAGGAACTAATGAAAAACTGTTTTTT. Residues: CASSGRGGTNEKLFF. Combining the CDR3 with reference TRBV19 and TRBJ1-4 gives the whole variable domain DGGITQSPKYLFRKEGQNVTLSCEQNLNHDAMYWYRQDPGQGLRLIYYSQIVNDFQKGDIAEGYSVSREKKESFPLTVTSAQKNPTAFYLCASSGRGGTNEKLFFGSGTQLSVL.

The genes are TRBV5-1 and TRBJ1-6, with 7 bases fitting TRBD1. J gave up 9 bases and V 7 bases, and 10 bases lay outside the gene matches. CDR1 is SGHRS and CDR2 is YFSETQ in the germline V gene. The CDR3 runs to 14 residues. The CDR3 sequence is CASRKQGLGSPLHF. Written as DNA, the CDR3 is TGCGCCAGCCGAAAACAGGGGTTGGGTTCACCCCTCCACTTT.

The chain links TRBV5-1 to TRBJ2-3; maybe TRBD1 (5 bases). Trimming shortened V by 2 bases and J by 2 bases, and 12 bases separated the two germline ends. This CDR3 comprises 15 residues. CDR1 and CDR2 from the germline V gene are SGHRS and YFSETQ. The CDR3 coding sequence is TGCGCCAGCAGCTTCGCTCAGGGCAACACAGATACGCAGTATTTT. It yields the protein CASSFAQGNTDTQYF. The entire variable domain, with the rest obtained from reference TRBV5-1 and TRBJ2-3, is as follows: KAGVTQTPRYLIKTRGQQVTLSCSPISGHRSVSWYQQTPGQGLQFLFEYFSETQRNKGNFPGRFSGRQFSNSRSEMNVSTLELGDSALYLCASSFAQGNTDTQYFGPGTRLTVL.

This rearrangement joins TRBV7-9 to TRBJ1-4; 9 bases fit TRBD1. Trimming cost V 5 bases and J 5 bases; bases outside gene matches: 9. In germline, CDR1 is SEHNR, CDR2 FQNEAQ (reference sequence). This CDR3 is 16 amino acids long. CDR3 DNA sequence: TGTGCCAGCAGCCCCAGGTCGGGGACAGGGAATGAAAAACTGTTTTTT. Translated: CASSPRSGTGNEKLFF.

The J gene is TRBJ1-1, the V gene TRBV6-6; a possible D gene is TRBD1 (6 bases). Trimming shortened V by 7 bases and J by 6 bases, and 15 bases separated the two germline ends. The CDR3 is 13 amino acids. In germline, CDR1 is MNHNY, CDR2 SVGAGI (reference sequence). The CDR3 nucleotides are TGTGCCAGCACCCAACAGGGAAGGGCTGAAGCTTTCTTT. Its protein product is CASTQQGRAEAFF.

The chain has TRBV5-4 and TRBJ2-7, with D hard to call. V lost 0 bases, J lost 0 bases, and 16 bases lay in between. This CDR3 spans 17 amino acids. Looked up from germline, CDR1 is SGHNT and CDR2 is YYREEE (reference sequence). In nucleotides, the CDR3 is TGTGCCAGCAGCTTGGAAATAGGAATCGACATCTCCTACGAGCAGTACTTC. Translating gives CASSLEIGIDISYEQYF.

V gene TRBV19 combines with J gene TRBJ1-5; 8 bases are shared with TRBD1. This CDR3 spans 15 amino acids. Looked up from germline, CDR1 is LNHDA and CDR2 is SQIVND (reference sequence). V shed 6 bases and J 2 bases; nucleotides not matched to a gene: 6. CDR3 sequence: CASSGTGGGNQPQHF. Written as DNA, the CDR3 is TGTGCCAGTAGCGGGACAGGTGGCGGCAATCAGCCCCAGCATTTT.

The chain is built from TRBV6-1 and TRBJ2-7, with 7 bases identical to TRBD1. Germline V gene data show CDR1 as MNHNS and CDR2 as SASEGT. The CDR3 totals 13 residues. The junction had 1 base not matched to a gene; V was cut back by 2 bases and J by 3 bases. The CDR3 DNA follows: TGTGCCAGCAGTGAACAGGGGGACTACGAGCAGTACTTC. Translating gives CASSEQGDYEQYF.

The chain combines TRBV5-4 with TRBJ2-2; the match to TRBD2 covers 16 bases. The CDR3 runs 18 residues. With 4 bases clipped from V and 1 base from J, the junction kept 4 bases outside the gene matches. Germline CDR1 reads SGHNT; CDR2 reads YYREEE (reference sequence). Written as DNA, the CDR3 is TGTGCCAGCAGCCCGGGGACTAGCGGGGGGGGGAACACCGGGGAGCTGTTTTTT. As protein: CASSPGTSGGGNTGELFF.

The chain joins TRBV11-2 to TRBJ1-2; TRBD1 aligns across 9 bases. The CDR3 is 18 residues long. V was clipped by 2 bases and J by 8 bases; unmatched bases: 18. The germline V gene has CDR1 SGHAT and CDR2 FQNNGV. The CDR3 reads CASSLFIGRRTGAKGYTF. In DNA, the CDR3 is TGTGCCAGCAGCTTATTCATAGGAAGACGGACAGGGGCTAAAGGCTACACCTTC.

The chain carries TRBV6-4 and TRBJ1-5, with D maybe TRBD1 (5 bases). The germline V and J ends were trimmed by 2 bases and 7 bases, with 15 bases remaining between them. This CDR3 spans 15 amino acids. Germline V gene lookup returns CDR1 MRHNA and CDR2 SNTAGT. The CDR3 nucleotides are TGTGCCAGCAGTGACGAAGCGGGGGAAGGGCAGCCCCAGCATTTT. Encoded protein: CASSDEAGEGQPQHF.

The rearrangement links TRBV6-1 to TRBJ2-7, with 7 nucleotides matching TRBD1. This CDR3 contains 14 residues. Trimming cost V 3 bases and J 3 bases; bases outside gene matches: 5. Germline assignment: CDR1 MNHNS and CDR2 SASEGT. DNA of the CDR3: TGTGCCAGCAGTGACCCGACAGGGAACTACGAGCAGTACTTC. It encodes CASSDPTGNYEQYF.

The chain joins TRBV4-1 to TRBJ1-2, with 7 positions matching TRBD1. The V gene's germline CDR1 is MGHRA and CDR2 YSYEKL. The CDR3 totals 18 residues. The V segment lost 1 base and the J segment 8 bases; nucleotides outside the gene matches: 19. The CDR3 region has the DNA TGCGCCAGCAGCCAAGCTCTGGACAGGTTGGAGAAGGGATTCGGCTACACCTTC. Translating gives CASSQALDRLEKGFGYTF.

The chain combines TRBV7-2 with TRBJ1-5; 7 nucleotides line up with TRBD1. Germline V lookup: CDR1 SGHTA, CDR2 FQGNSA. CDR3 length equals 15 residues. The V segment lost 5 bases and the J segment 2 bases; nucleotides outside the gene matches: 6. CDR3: CASSRAGTGNQPQHF. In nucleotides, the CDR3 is TGTGCCAGCAGCCGAGCCGGGACAGGCAATCAGCCCCAGCATTTT.

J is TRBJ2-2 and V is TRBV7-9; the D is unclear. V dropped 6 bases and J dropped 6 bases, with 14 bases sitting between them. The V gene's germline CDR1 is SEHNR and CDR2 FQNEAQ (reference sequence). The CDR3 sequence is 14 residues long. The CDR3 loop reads CASSPTSVAGELFF. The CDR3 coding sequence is TGTGCCAGCAGTCCAACCTCGGTTGCCGGGGAGCTGTTTTTT.

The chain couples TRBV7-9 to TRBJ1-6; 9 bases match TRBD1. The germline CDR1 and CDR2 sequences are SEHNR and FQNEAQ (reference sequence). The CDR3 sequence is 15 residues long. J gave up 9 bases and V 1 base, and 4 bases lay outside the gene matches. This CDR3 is CASSLEQGASSPLHF. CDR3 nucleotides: TGTGCCAGCAGCTTAGAACAGGGGGCAAGTTCACCCCTCCACTTT.

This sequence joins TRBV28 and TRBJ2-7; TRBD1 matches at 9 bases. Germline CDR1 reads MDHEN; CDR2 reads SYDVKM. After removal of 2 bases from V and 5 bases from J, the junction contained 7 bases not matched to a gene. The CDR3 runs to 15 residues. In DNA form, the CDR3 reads TGTGCCAGCAGTTTAAGGTCTGGGACAGGGAACGAGCAGTACGTC. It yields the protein CASSLRSGTGNEQYV.

In DNA, the CDR3 is TGTGCCAGCAGCTTAGGAAGTAGGGGGGGGCAAGAGACCCAGTACTTC. Its protein is CASSLGSRGGQETQYF. This sequence joins TRBV7-2 and TRBJ2-5; D may be TRBD2 (7 bases). Germline assignment: CDR1 SGHTA and CDR2 FQGNSA. Trimming cost V 1 base and J 2 bases, with 14 bases left between them. The CDR3 loop spans 16 amino acids.

Here the CDR3 reads CASNNRDVYGYTF. CDR3 in DNA: TGTGCCAGCAACAACAGGGATGTGTATGGCTACACCTTC. This sequence joins TRBV7-9 and TRBJ1-2, with TRBD1 as a possible D gene (6 bases). Germline V gene data show CDR1 as SEHNR and CDR2 as FQNEAQ (reference sequence). The CDR3 is made up of 13 amino acids. V was shortened by 7 bases and J by 5 bases, with 14 bases between the two germline ends.